This TCR beta chain was found in a study of cytomegalovirus exposure and HLA in healthy donors. Germline CDR1 and CDR2: SGHTA and FQGNSA. The CDR3 contains 16 residues. V lost 0 bases and J 2 bases, leaving 11 bases between the germline ends. Study results and limitations: Researchers catalogued some 160 TCR beta chains as cytomegalovirus-associated.

This clone was detected a few times. Its antigen is not known. PCR was performed using 60 Vbeta and 13 Jbeta primers. Measured with immunoSEQ multiplex PCR; TCRdb has only the in-frame clones, and not every one. The table records more than 95,000 clones, 60% to 80% of them present only once. V usage is TRBV7-2 and J usage is TRBJ2-1; D is possibly TRBD2 (5 bases). What was sequenced was PBMCs. The sequence was collected from a man over 45 in good health and CMV-seropositive. CDR3 sequence: CASSLASVGAYNEQFF. The CDR3 region has the DNA TGTGCCAGCAGCTTAGCTAGCGTCGGCGCCTACAATGAGCAGTTCTTC.